This T cell receptor beta chain derives from a study of blood T cells in healthy people across ages. A sample-barcoded 5' primer and a J-beta primer mix were used in a second PCR of roughly 7 to 11 cycles. A tag from a template-switch adaptor with 12 random nucleotides marked each cDNA molecule. TCRdb re-called the 5' RACE reads through MiXCR, storing one row per CDR3 protein. In the table there are about 970,000 distinct CDR3 sequences, roughly half of which are singletons. To note about this clonotype: Antigen unknown.

The CDR3 is 14 amino acids. The V and J ends lost 7 bases and 6 bases respectively, with 17 bases between them. Germline V CDR1 and CDR2: SNHLY, FYNNEI. Study-level points and caveats: When set beside aged donors, long-lived donors presented more naive CD4+ cells and higher diversity. It was held that the diversity estimates obtained from one million T cells were underestimates.

Collection of 7.5 to 10 milliliters of peripheral blood was performed for each donor. The rearrangement links TRBV2 to TRBJ2-3; the D gene is possibly TRBD2 (5 bases). This clonotype originated in a woman in her sixties or seventies in good health. The sample consisted of blood. In nucleotides, the CDR3 is TGTGCCAGCACTAAGAGGAGAAGAGGGGATACGCAGTATTTT. This sequence encodes CASTKRRRGDTQYF.